The following is a T cell receptor beta chain sequence with its context. Looked up from germline, CDR1 is SEHNR and CDR2 is FQNEAQ (reference sequence). CDR3 size: 14 residues. V shed 5 bases and J 5 bases; nucleotides not matched to a gene: 5. Researchers ran the PCR with 60 Vbeta and 13 Jbeta primers. Clones were read by immunoSEQ multiplex PCR, and TCRdb kept only the in-frame ones, dropping some. The data show under 150,000 clones, with 55% to 85% seen just once and over 2% held by the top ten. This sample stems from a study of cytomegalovirus exposure and HLA in healthy donors. The genes are TRBV7-9 and TRBJ2-7, with TRBD1 matching 11 bases. The receptor comes from a man aged 35-49 years in good health and CMV-seronegative. The sequencing input was PBMCs. DNA for the CDR3: TGTGCCAGCAGCCCGGGACAGGGGGAGCACGAGCAGTACTTC. Translation gives CASSPGQGEHEQYF.